The next 3 T cell receptor beta chains were all read from a single sample in a study of cytomegalovirus exposure and HLA in healthy donors. The study ran its PCR with 60 Vbeta and 13 Jbeta primers. Sequencing was performed with immunoSEQ multiplex PCR; in TCRdb, only in-frame clones are kept and a portion is missing. The sample yields 150,000 to 200,000 clones, about four fifths seen once. The specimen sequenced was PBMCs. All receptors come from a woman aged 50 to 60 in good health and CMV-seropositive.

V gene TRBV7-8 combines with J gene TRBJ2-5; D call uncertain. The CDR3 contains 14 residues. Germline CDR1 and CDR2: SGHVS and FQNEAQ. V was pared by 3 bases and J by 5 bases, with 13 bases between. CDR3 region: CASSFGVDRETQYF. The CDR3 DNA follows: TGTGCCAGCAGCTTTGGAGTAGACCGGGAGACCCAGTACTTC.

The chain is built from TRBV27 and TRBJ2-3, with 10 bases matching TRBD2. The germline V gene encodes CDR1 MNHEY and CDR2 SMNVEV (reference sequence). The ends lost 2 bases at V and 5 bases at J; junction bases unmatched: 4. The CDR3 runs to 15 residues. CDR3: CASSLRLAGVDTQYF. The CDR3 DNA is TGTGCCAGCAGTTTACGGCTAGCGGGGGTAGATACGCAGTATTTT.

This clone was seen a few times. This chain connects TRBV7-4 to TRBJ2-3; 12 bases match TRBD2. The CDR3 has 18 amino acids. Per the germline V gene, CDR1 is SGHVT and CDR2 is SQSDAQ. V lost 2 bases to trimming and J lost 1 base; unmatched junction nucleotides: 7. The CDR3 DNA is TGTGCCAGCAGCTTATCCCTAGCGGGGGGGCCTGGCACAGATACGCAGTATTTT. It specifies CASSLSLAGGPGTDTQYF.